One and the same sample provided the 4 T cell receptor beta chains below, sequenced in a study of T cell responses to AZD1222 COVID-19 vaccine. Assay: immunoSEQ multiplex PCR; the TCRdb copy retains only in-frame clones and omits some. The profile shows about 190,000 clones, 85% to 95% of them singletons. This material consisted of peripheral blood, taken on day 0 of AZD1222 vaccination. The receptors were gathered from an adult in good health.

The chain has TRBV28 and TRBJ1-5, with D possibly matching TRBD1 (5 bases). This CDR3 has 14 residues. Per germline, CDR1 MDHEN and CDR2 SYDVKM. V shed 5 bases and J shed 5 bases, with 13 bases lying between them. For the CDR3, the DNA is TGTGCCAGCAGTCTTTCGGGGGGTTATCAGCCCCAGCATTTT. Protein product: CASSLSGGYQPQHF.

The rearrangement uses TRBV30 and TRBJ1-5, with D tentatively TRBD1 (5 bases). With 0 bases removed from V and 5 bases from J, the gap between germline ends came to 17 bases. There are 16 residues in the CDR3. Germline values: CDR1 GTSNPN, CDR2 SVGIG (reference sequence). CDR3 loop: CAWSVRGGVRDQPQHF. The CDR3 bases are TGTGCCTGGAGTGTAAGGGGCGGGGTTAGAGATCAGCCCCAGCATTTT. Drawing the rest from reference TRBV30 and TRBJ1-5, the complete variable domain is SQTIHQWPATLVQPVGSPLSLECTVEGTSNPNLYWYRQAAGRGLQLLFYSVGIGQISSEVPQNLSASRPQDRQFILSSKKLLLSDSGFYLCAWSVRGGVRDQPQHFGDGTRLSIL.

As DNA, the CDR3 is TGTGCCAGCAGCTTTACAAACAATGAGCAGTTCTTC. Translating it yields CASSFTNNEQFF. This chain links TRBV13 with TRBJ2-1; D unresolved. This CDR3 spans 12 amino acids. Trimming left V 3 bases short and J 5 bases short, with 5 bases between. Looked up from germline, CDR1 is PRHDT and CDR2 is FYEKMQ (reference sequence).

The chain recombines TRBV3-1 (or the pseudogene TRBV3-2) with TRBJ1-6, with 7 bases identical to TRBD1. V was pared by 2 bases and J by 4 bases, with 5 bases of the junction left unmatched. The CDR3 is 16 residues long. Per the germline V gene, CDR1 is LGHDT and CDR2 is YNNKEL (reference sequence). CDR3: CASSQKDRIYNSPLHF. In DNA, the CDR3 is TGTGCCAGCAGCCAAAAGGACAGGATTTATAATTCACCCCTCCACTTT.